This T cell receptor beta chain was identified in a study of cytomegalovirus exposure and HLA in healthy donors. Primers for the PCR totalled 60 Vbeta and 13 Jbeta. Produced via immunoSEQ multiplex PCR; TCRdb's table is partial and in-frame only. The table lists some 150,000 clones, approximately 79% of them singletons. The CDR3 is 16 residues long. V dropped 0 bases and J dropped 1 base, with 11 bases sitting between them. Germline CDR1 reads MGHRA; CDR2 reads YSYEKL. This clone appeared a single time. The antigen is unknown. The study's findings and limits: Follow-up analysis seemed to connect common viral pathogens with several of the most significant clusters identified.

Donors had nominal health at sampling but likely had unrecorded immune exposures. Sequences were obtained from PBMCs. This sequence originates from a male donor in good health and CMV-seronegative. The chain uses TRBV4-1 and TRBJ2-3; a possible D gene is TRBD2 (7 bases). CDR3 residues: CASSQDPGGGTDTQYF. The CDR3, as DNA: TGCGCCAGCAGCCAAGATCCGGGGGGCGGCACAGATACGCAGTATTTT.